These T cell receptor beta chains were read from a single sample in a study of regulatory T cells in long-lasting Graves disease. TCRdb ran MiXCR on the multiplex PCR reads and lists one entry per CDR3 protein. This table has about 610,000 distinct CDR3 sequences, about 16% appearing once. The same data also went into a second study, on T cells in Graves' hyperthyroidism and ophthalmopathy.

Sequences were derived from peripheral blood mononuclear cells (PBMCs), sampled at new diagnosis, from a patient treated with antithyroid drugs. All receptors come from a man younger than 35 with Graves disease. The CDR3 runs from the conserved cysteine through the conserved F or W. Where a row states a size, it is once, few, many or the class of an expanded clone; other rows omit it.

j_call: TRBJ2-1
v_call: TRBV10-1
clone_size: NA
cdr3_aa: CASSDRTSGVYNEQFF

j_call: TRBJ2-1
v_call: TRBV4-1
clone_size: NA
cdr3_aa: CASSPEQGGHNEQFF

j_call: TRBJ2-2
v_call: TRBV10-3
clone_size: many
cdr3_aa: CAIRATSGTGNTGELFF

j_call: TRBJ2-3
v_call: TRBV18
clone_size: many
cdr3_aa: CASSPRQGTDTQYF

j_call: TRBJ2-1
v_call: TRBV3-1
clone_size: many
cdr3_aa: CASSQPNDREQFF

j_call: TRBJ1-4
v_call: TRBV5-4
clone_size: NA
cdr3_aa: CASSLAGGGINNEKLFF

j_call: TRBJ1-1
v_call: TRBV20-1
clone_size: NA
cdr3_aa: CSAQTVSNTEAFF

j_call: NA
v_call: TRBV19
clone_size: NA
cdr3_aa: CASSIIGVNSLSEQFF

j_call: TRBJ2-3
v_call: TRBV6-2/TRBV6-3
clone_size: NA
cdr3_aa: CASSYGQGQGDTQYF

j_call: TRBJ2-5
v_call: TRBV12-3/TRBV12-4
clone_size: NA
cdr3_aa: CASSSALAGQETQYF

j_call: TRBJ2-7
v_call: TRBV28
clone_size: NA
cdr3_aa: CASSPNVWGAGSYEQYF

j_call: TRBJ2-7
v_call: TRBV20-1
clone_size: few
cdr3_aa: CSASMAGGHEQYF

j_call: TRBJ1-1
v_call: TRBV13
clone_size: few
cdr3_aa: CASSSPGQVNTEAFF

j_call: TRBJ2-6
v_call: TRBV11-1
clone_size: NA
cdr3_aa: CASSLVPPGAISGANVLTF

j_call: TRBJ2-1
v_call: TRBV14
clone_size: few
cdr3_aa: CASSQGPLAGLFYNEQFF

j_call: TRBJ1-1
v_call: TRBV6-1
clone_size: few
cdr3_aa: CASSEGQGGIPEAFF

j_call: TRBJ2-7
v_call: TRBV4-1
clone_size: few
cdr3_aa: CASSHAMGPDYEQYF

j_call: TRBJ2-1
v_call: TRBV5-8
clone_size: many
cdr3_aa: CASSRRGLYEQFF

j_call: TRBJ1-5
v_call: TRBV20-1
clone_size: few
cdr3_aa: CSASDPRKDRGNQPQHF

j_call: TRBJ1-1
v_call: TRBV10-3
clone_size: many
cdr3_aa: CAVRRDLNTEAFF

j_call: TRBJ1-2
v_call: TRBV20-1
clone_size: many
cdr3_aa: CSATTGEEGYTF

j_call: TRBJ2-3
v_call: TRBV6-2/TRBV6-3
clone_size: NA
cdr3_aa: CASTIGRTDTQYF

j_call: TRBJ1-2
v_call: TRBV6-5
clone_size: many
cdr3_aa: CASSYGQGLLANYGYTF

j_call: TRBJ2-4
v_call: TRBV12-3/TRBV12-4
clone_size: NA
cdr3_aa: CASSQGTSGRASQYF